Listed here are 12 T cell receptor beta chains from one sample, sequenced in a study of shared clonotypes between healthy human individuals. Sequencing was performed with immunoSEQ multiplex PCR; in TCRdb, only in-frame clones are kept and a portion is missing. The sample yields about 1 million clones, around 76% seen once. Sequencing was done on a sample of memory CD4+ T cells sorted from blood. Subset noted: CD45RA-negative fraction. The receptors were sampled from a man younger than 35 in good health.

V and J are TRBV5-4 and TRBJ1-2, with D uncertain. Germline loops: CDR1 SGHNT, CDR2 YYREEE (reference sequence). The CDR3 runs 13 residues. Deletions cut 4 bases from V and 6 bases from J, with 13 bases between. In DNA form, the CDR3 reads TGTGCCAGCAGCGTGGACCGCCTAAATGGCTACACCTTC. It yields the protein CASSVDRLNGYTF.

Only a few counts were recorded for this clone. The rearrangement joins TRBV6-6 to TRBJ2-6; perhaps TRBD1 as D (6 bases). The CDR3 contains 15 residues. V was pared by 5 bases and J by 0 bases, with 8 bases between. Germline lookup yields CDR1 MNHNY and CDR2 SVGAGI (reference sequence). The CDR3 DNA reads TGTGCCAGCAGTCAGACAGGCTCTGGGGCCAACGTCCTGACTTTC. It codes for CASSQTGSGANVLTF.

This chain's CDR3 is CASSPRLDSGRTNEQFF. The CDR3 nucleotides read TGTGCCAGCTCACCACGATTAGATAGCGGGAGGACCAATGAGCAGTTCTTC. The V call is TRBV18, the J call TRBJ2-1; 10 positions agree with TRBD2. The ends lost 1 base at V and 6 bases at J; junction bases unmatched: 9. Germline V gene sequence: CDR1 KGHSH, CDR2 LQKENI. The CDR3 has 17 residues. Together with reference TRBV18 and TRBJ2-1, the CDR3 gives the full variable domain: NAGVMQNPRHLVRRRGQEARLRCSPMKGHSHVYWYRQLPEEGLKFMVYLQKENIIDESGMPKERFSAEFPKEGPSILRIQQVVRGDSAAYFCASSPRLDSGRTNEQFFGPGTRLTVL.

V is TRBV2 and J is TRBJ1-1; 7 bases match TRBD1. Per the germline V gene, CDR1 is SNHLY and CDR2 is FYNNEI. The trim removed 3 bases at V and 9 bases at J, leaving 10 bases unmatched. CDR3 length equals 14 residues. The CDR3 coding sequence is TGTGCCAGCAGTGAGTTCAGGGGGAATGGGCAAGCTTTCTTT. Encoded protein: CASSEFRGNGQAFF.

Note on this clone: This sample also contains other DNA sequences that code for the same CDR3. The CDR3 nucleotides read TGTGCCAGCAGCTTGGATAGGTACAATGAGCAGTTCTTC. It yields the protein CASSLDRYNEQFF. The rearrangement links TRBV5-6 to TRBJ2-1; unclear D gene. There are 13 residues in the CDR3. CDR1 is SGHDT, CDR2 YYEEEE, per germline. V lost 0 bases and J lost 4, with 5 bases in between. Drawing the rest from reference TRBV5-6 and TRBJ2-1, the complete variable domain is DAGVTQSPTHLIKTRGQQVTLRCSPKSGHDTVSWYQQALGQGPQFIFQYYEEEERQRGNFPDRFSGHQFPNYSSELNVNALLLGDSALYLCASSLDRYNEQFFGPGTRLTVL.

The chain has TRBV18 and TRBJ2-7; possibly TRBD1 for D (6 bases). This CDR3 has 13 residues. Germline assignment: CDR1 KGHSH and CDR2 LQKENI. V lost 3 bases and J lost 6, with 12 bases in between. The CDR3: CASSPQDRAEQYF. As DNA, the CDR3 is TGTGCCAGCTCACCCCAGGACAGAGCCGAGCAGTACTTC. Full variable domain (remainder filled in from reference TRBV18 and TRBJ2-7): NAGVMQNPRHLVRRRGQEARLRCSPMKGHSHVYWYRQLPEEGLKFMVYLQKENIIDESGMPKERFSAEFPKEGPSILRIQQVVRGDSAAYFCASSPQDRAEQYFGPGTRLTVT.

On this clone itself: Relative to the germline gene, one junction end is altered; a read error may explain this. The CDR3, as DNA: TGTGCCAGCAGCTTAAACGGCAGGGGGCTGCTCTTC. Amino acid sequence: CASSLNGRGLLF. This chain connects TRBV7-2 to TRBJ2-1; the match to TRBD1 covers 8 bases. Per germline, CDR1 SGHTA and CDR2 FQGNSA. CDR3 size: 12 residues.

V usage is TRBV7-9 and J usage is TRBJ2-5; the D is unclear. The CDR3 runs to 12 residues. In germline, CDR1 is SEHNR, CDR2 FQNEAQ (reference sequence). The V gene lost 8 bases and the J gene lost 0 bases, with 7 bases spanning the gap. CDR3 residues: CASWANQETQYF. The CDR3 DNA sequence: TGTGCCAGCTGGGCCAACCAAGAGACCCAGTACTTC.

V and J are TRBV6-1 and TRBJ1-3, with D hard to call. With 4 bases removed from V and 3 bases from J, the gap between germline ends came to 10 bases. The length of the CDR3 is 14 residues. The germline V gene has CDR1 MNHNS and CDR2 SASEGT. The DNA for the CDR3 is TGTGCCAGCAGTGCTTTCAGCTTTGGAAACACCATATATTTT. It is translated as CASSAFSFGNTIYF.

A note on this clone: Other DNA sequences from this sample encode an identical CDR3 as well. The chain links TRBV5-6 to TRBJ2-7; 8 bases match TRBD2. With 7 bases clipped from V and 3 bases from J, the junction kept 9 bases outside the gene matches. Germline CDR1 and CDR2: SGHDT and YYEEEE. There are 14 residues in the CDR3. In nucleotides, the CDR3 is TGTGCCAGCTCTGACCCAGCGGGAGTCTACGAGCAGTACTTC. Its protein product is CASSDPAGVYEQYF.

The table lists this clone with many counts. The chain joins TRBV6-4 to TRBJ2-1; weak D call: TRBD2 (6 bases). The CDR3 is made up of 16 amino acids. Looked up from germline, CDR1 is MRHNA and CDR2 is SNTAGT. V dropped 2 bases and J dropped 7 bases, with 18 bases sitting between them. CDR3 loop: CASSDGAVGRRNEQFF. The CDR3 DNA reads TGTGCCAGCAGTGACGGGGCGGTAGGGAGGCGAAATGAGCAGTTCTTC.

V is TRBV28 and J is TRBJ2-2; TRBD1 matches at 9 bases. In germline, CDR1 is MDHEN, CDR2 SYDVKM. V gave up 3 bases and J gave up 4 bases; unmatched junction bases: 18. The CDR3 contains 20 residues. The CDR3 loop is CASSFRGTGLFGFPTGELFF. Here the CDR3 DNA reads TGTGCCAGCAGTTTTCGTGGGACAGGGCTTTTTGGGTTTCCCACCGGGGAGCTGTTTTTT.